These 31 T cell receptor beta chains originate from one sample sequenced in a study of cytomegalovirus exposure and HLA in healthy donors. PCR employed 60 Vbeta and 13 Jbeta primers. Here immunoSEQ multiplex PCR was the method, and the copy in TCRdb shows in-frame clones only, minus some. Of roughly 110,000 clones in the sample, more than 65% were seen once. Sequencing was performed on PBMCs. These receptors originate from a boy aged 5-17 years in good health and CMV-seronegative.

The chain recombines TRBV9 with TRBJ2-7, with a possible D match to TRBD2 (5 bases). Germline assignment: CDR1 SGDLS and CDR2 YYNGEE. The CDR3 runs to 14 residues. V was clipped by 2 bases and J by 6 bases, with 15 bases between them. The CDR3 nucleotides read TGTGCCAGCAGCGTCGACCTGGACTGGTCCGAGCAGTACTTC. It yields the protein CASSVDLDWSEQYF. The full variable domain, completed using reference TRBV9 and TRBJ2-7, is DSGVTQTPKHLITATGQRVTLRCSPRSGDLSVYWYQQSLDQGLQFLIQYYNGEERAKGNILERFSAQQFPDLHSELNLSSLELGDSALYFCASSVDLDWSEQYFGPGTRLTVT.

CDR3 protein: CASSSGTGVTIQYF. In DNA, the CDR3 is TGTGCCAGCAGCTCCGGGACAGGCGTAACCATTCAGTACTTC. The chain recombines TRBV7-9 with TRBJ2-4; 8 bases are a match to TRBD1. The V gene end was trimmed by 4 bases and the J gene end by 9 bases; junction bases not matched to a gene: 8. CDR3 size: 14 residues. CDR1 and CDR2 from the germline V gene are SEHNR and FQNEAQ (reference sequence).

This chain joins TRBV12-5 and TRBJ1-5; D is unresolved. Looked up from germline, CDR1 is LGHNT and CDR2 is FRNRAP. The CDR3 length is 15 residues. V lost 5 bases, J lost 2 bases, and 13 bases lay in between. The CDR3, as DNA: TGTGCTAGTGGTCTGGGGTATGGAGGCAATCAGCCCCAGCATTTT. Translating gives CASGLGYGGNQPQHF.

This CDR3 is CASSPSGRDTIYF. The DNA for the CDR3 is TGTGCCAGCAGCCCATCTGGGAGGGACACCATATATTTT. The chain employs TRBV9 and TRBJ1-3; D gene uncertain. Germline V CDR1 and CDR2: SGDLS, YYNGEE. V dropped 4 bases and J dropped 8 bases, with 13 bases sitting between them. The CDR3 has 13 amino acids.

This chain links TRBV7-2 with TRBJ1-5; D is ambiguous. The CDR3 totals 14 residues. V was pared by 4 bases and J by 7 bases, with 14 bases between. CDR1 and CDR2 (germline): SGHTA, FQGNSA. The DNA for the CDR3 is TGTGCCAGCAGCTCCGCGGGTATGGGACAGCCCCAGCATTTT. Residues: CASSSAGMGQPQHF.

This clone was detected only a few times. The genes are TRBV6-1 and TRBJ2-7; a possible D gene is TRBD2 (5 bases). Germline loops: CDR1 MNHNS, CDR2 SASEGT. This CDR3 has 12 amino acids. Trimming stripped 6 bases from V and 2 bases from J, with 8 bases between. CDR3 in DNA: TGTGCCAGCAGCGCCGGGACCTACGAGCAGTACTTC. Translating it yields CASSAGTYEQYF.

This sequence joins TRBV6-1 and TRBJ2-1; 9 bases are a match to TRBD1. This CDR3 is built from 12 residues. The V gene's germline CDR1 is MNHNS and CDR2 SASEGT. J gave up 10 bases and V 6 bases, and 4 bases lay outside the gene matches. This CDR3 is CASRRDRVEQFF. The CDR3 coding sequence is TGTGCCAGCAGGCGGGACAGGGTCGAGCAGTTCTTC.

About this clone: Different DNA sequences within this sample yield the same CDR3. V gene TRBV6-4 combines with J gene TRBJ2-2; possible D gene TRBD1, 6 bases. CDR3 length: 14 residues. Trimming stripped 8 bases from V and 0 bases from J, with 10 bases between. Germline assignment: CDR1 MRHNA and CDR2 SNTAGT. The CDR3 region is CASSRDTNTGELFF. CDR3 nucleotide sequence: TGTGCCAGCTCACGGGACACGAACACCGGGGAGCTGTTTTTT.

The rearrangement links TRBV28 to TRBJ1-2; D not certain. V was clipped by 6 bases and J by 4 bases, with 9 bases between them. This CDR3 spans 12 amino acids. The germline gives CDR1 MDHEN, CDR2 SYDVKM. The CDR3 DNA follows: TGTGCCAGCAGGGACTCCCTCTATGGCTACACCTTC. Translated, it gives CASRDSLYGYTF.

This chain links TRBV7-9 with TRBJ1-2; possibly TRBD1 for D (5 bases). The germline V gene encodes CDR1 SEHNR and CDR2 FQNEAQ (reference sequence). Trimming took 5 bases from V and 2 from J, leaving 12 bases between them. This CDR3 comprises 14 residues. The CDR3 here is CASSPLGGNYGYTF. The CDR3 DNA reads TGTGCCAGCAGCCCCCTCGGGGGGAACTATGGCTACACCTTC.

The chain couples TRBV7-9 to TRBJ1-1; no firm D call. V lost 5 bases, J lost 3 bases, and 16 bases lay in between. Germline V gene data show CDR1 as SEHNR and CDR2 as FQNEAQ (reference sequence). CDR3 length: 15 residues. This CDR3 reads CASSPPGGEHTEAFF. Here the CDR3 DNA reads TGTGCCAGCAGCCCACCCGGTGGGGAGCACACTGAAGCTTTCTTT. Based on the CDR3 plus reference TRBV7-9 and TRBJ1-1, the full variable domain is DTGVSQNPRHKITKRGQNVTFRCDPISEHNRLYWYRQTLGQGPEFLTYFQNEAQLEKSRLLSDRFSAERPKGSFSTLEIQRTEQGDSAMYLCASSPPGGEHTEAFFGQGTRLTVV.

This chain joins TRBV5-6 and TRBJ2-7, with D tentatively TRBD1 (6 bases). Germline V gives CDR1 SGHDT, CDR2 YYEEEE. The V end lost 0 bases, the J end lost 0 bases, and 7 bases lay between the germline ends. This CDR3 is built from 14 residues. The chain's CDR3 is CASSLARGSYEQYF. The CDR3 nucleotides are TGTGCCAGCAGCTTGGCCAGGGGCTCCTACGAGCAGTACTTC. The full variable domain, with the rest looked up from reference TRBV5-6 and TRBJ2-7, is DAGVTQSPTHLIKTRGQQVTLRCSPKSGHDTVSWYQQALGQGPQFIFQYYEEEERQRGNFPDRFSGHQFPNYSSELNVNALLLGDSALYLCASSLARGSYEQYFGPGTRLTVT.

The V call is TRBV30, the J call TRBJ2-7; 7 bases match TRBD1. Trimming removed 4 bases from V and 2 bases from J; junction bases left unmatched: 11. The CDR3 sequence is 15 residues long. Germline V CDR1 and CDR2: GTSNPN, SVGIG (reference sequence). CDR3 sequence: CAWTSDRTNPYEQYF. The CDR3 DNA follows: TGTGCCTGGACTTCGGACAGGACGAATCCCTACGAGCAGTACTTC.

This sequence joins TRBV10-3 and TRBJ2-3; 7 nucleotides align to TRBD2. The CDR3 is 14 amino acids. Looked up from germline, CDR1 is ENHRY and CDR2 is SYGVKD. V dropped 6 bases and J dropped 1; count of bases not matched to a gene: 4. CDR3 sequence reads: CAIRPSGGTDTQYF. DNA of the CDR3: TGTGCCATCAGGCCTAGCGGAGGCACAGATACGCAGTATTTT.

The V call is TRBV10-3, the J call TRBJ1-2; D not resolved. CDR3 length: 13 amino acids. The V end lost 4 bases, the J end lost 7 bases, and 13 bases lay between the germline ends. Germline V gives CDR1 ENHRY, CDR2 SYGVKD. The CDR3 DNA reads TGTGCCATCAGTGGTCGGGATAAGGGTGGCTACACCTTC. It is translated as CAISGRDKGGYTF.

Only a few counts were recorded for this clone. J is TRBJ2-6 and V is TRBV15; D possibly corresponds to TRBD1 (5 bases). This CDR3 has 20 residues. V was shortened by 0 bases and J by 2 bases, with 20 bases between the two germline ends. Germline V CDR1 and CDR2: LNHNV, YYDKDF (reference sequence). The CDR3 spells CATSRDRWGSGRTGANVLTF. The CDR3 nucleotides read TGTGCCACCAGCAGAGATCGATGGGGCTCAGGCCGTACTGGGGCCAACGTCCTGACTTTC.

The table lists this clone with a few counts. This chain links TRBV10-1 with TRBJ2-7, with D tentatively TRBD2 (7 bases). Germline CDR1 reads WNHNN; CDR2 reads SYGVQD (reference sequence). CDR3 length: 14 amino acids. Trimming stripped 1 base from V and 6 bases from J, with 13 bases between. This CDR3 reads CASSEYGLGGEQYF. The CDR3, as DNA: TGCGCCAGCAGTGAGTACGGACTAGGGGGCGAGCAGTACTTC.

The sample holds a few counts of this clone. The V call is TRBV6-6, the J call TRBJ2-1; D is ambiguous. Germline V gene data show CDR1 as MNHNY and CDR2 as SVGAGI (reference sequence). V was pared by 4 bases and J by 6 bases, with 4 bases between. CDR3 length: 11 amino acids. For the CDR3, the DNA is TGTGCCAGCAGTTTTATCAATGAGCAGTTCTTC. Its protein product is CASSFINEQFF.

As DNA, the CDR3 is TGTGCCTGCCAAAGGGGGGACAGGACCTACGAGCAGTACTTC. Translating gives CACQRGDRTYEQYF. The rearrangement links TRBV30 to TRBJ2-5; 8 positions agree with TRBD1. The DNA end favors TRBJ2-7, so the J call may be wrong. The germline gives CDR1 GTSNPN, CDR2 SVGIG (reference sequence). This CDR3 has 14 amino acids.

This chain joins TRBV6-5 and TRBJ1-4; the D is unclear. V was clipped by 0 bases and J by 4 bases, with 9 bases between them. Germline loops: CDR1 MNHEY, CDR2 SVGAGI. There are 15 residues in the CDR3. The CDR3 DNA reads TGTGCCAGCAGTTACTCGTTCCCAATTAATGAAAAACTGTTTTTT. This gives the protein CASSYSFPINEKLFF.

The genes are TRBV6-5 and TRBJ1-2; 10 bases match TRBD1. Germline V CDR1 and CDR2: MNHEY, SVGAGI. This CDR3 has 12 amino acids. The CDR3 DNA sequence: TGTGCGGTGCGGGGACAGGGGTATGGCTACACCTTC. Translating it yields CAVRGQGYGYTF.

This chain uses TRBV5-6 with TRBJ1-2; D is perhaps TRBD1 (5 bases). Deletions cut 4 bases from V and 2 bases from J, with 12 bases between. Germline V CDR1 and CDR2: SGHDT, YYEEEE. This CDR3 has 14 residues. The CDR3 DNA is TGTGCCAGCAGCCCAGATACAGGAAACTATGGCTACACCTTC. It yields the protein CASSPDTGNYGYTF.

The chain uses TRBV12-5 and TRBJ2-7; the D gene is possibly TRBD1 (5 bases). Germline V lookup: CDR1 LGHNT, CDR2 FRNRAP. CDR3 length: 13 amino acids. V lost 6 bases to trimming and J lost 2 bases, with 11 bases between them. The CDR3 sequence is CASGPDTPYEQYF. The CDR3 coding sequence is TGTGCTAGTGGCCCGGACACCCCCTACGAGCAGTACTTC.

This chain links TRBV9 with TRBJ1-4; tentatively, D is TRBD1 (5 bases). CDR1 SGDLS and CDR2 YYNGEE come from the germline V gene. V gave up 0 bases and J gave up 5 bases, with 5 bases separating them. The CDR3 runs to 13 residues. The CDR3 here is CASSVGQNEKLFF. DNA for the CDR3: TGTGCCAGCAGCGTAGGACAGAATGAAAAACTGTTTTTT.

The chain recombines TRBV15 with TRBJ2-5, with 8 bases fitting TRBD2. CDR1 LNHNV and CDR2 YYDKDF come from the germline V gene (reference sequence). The CDR3 covers 18 residues. V shed 5 bases and J 0 bases; nucleotides not matched to a gene: 14. The CDR3 spells CATSRPRERGLHQETQYF. In DNA, the CDR3 is TGTGCCACCAGCCGCCCTCGGGAGCGGGGGCTACACCAAGAGACCCAGTACTTC.

The J gene is TRBJ2-2, the V gene TRBV2; TRBD1 is a possible D gene (5 bases). The CDR3 loop spans 16 amino acids. With 3 bases removed from V and 2 bases from J, the gap between germline ends came to 13 bases. In germline, CDR1 is SNHLY, CDR2 FYNNEI. The CDR3 is CASSEGWGSNTGELFF. The CDR3 DNA reads TGTGCCAGCAGTGAGGGGTGGGGCTCCAACACCGGGGAGCTGTTTTTT. Drawing the rest from reference TRBV2 and TRBJ2-2, the complete variable domain is EPEVTQTPSHQVTQMGQEVILRCVPISNHLYFYWYRQILGQKVEFLVSFYNNEISEKSEIFDDQFSVERPDGSNFTLKIRSTKLEDSAMYFCASSEGWGSNTGELFFGEGSRLTVL.

This chain connects TRBV18 to TRBJ2-6, with D perhaps TRBD2 (5 bases). V lost 0 bases, J lost 0 bases, and 15 bases lay in between. CDR3 length equals 19 residues. Germline CDR1 and CDR2: KGHSH and LQKENI. Here the CDR3 reads CASSPPGLRASSGANVLTF. CDR3 DNA sequence: TGTGCCAGCTCACCACCAGGACTGCGGGCGAGCTCTGGGGCCAACGTCCTGACTTTC.

This chain links TRBV6-4 with TRBJ2-2, with 8 bases that match TRBD1. The V and J ends lost 3 bases and 0 bases, in that order; junction bases with no gene match: 3. This CDR3 is 16 amino acids long. Germline CDR1 is MRHNA and CDR2 is SNTAGT. Here the CDR3 reads CASSEGQDANTGELFF. The CDR3 DNA is TGTGCCAGCAGTGAGGGACAGGACGCGAACACCGGGGAGCTGTTTTTT.

The V call is TRBV2, the J call TRBJ2-1; TRBD1 agrees at 8 bases. J lost 14 bases, V lost 6 bases, and 6 bases had no gene match. The length of the CDR3 is 11 residues. CDR1 is SNHLY, CDR2 FYNNEI, per germline. The CDR3 coding sequence is TGTGCCAGCAGCCCAGACAGGGGAAAGTTCTTC. Protein sequence: CASSPDRGKFF.

This chain links TRBV2 with TRBJ1-2; 12 nucleotides align to TRBD1. The germline V gene encodes CDR1 SNHLY and CDR2 FYNNEI. The CDR3 loop spans 15 amino acids. V gave up 6 bases and J gave up 7 bases; unmatched junction bases: 9. The CDR3 loop is CASSSRDRGRGGYTF. The CDR3 DNA is TGTGCCAGCAGCTCAAGGGACAGGGGGCGGGGTGGCTACACCTTC. Full variable domain (missing parts from reference TRBV2 and TRBJ1-2): EPEVTQTPSHQVTQMGQEVILRCVPISNHLYFYWYRQILGQKVEFLVSFYNNEISEKSEIFDDQFSVERPDGSNFTLKIRSTKLEDSAMYFCASSSRDRGRGGYTFGSGTRLTVV.

V usage is TRBV9 and J usage is TRBJ1-1, with 9 positions matching TRBD1. The trim removed 2 bases at V and 6 bases at J, leaving 11 bases unmatched. This CDR3 comprises 16 residues. Per germline, CDR1 SGDLS and CDR2 YYNGEE. In nucleotides, the CDR3 is TGTGCCAGCAGCGTCGGGACAGGGAATAAACACTCTGAAGCTTTCTTT. This translates into CASSVGTGNKHSEAFF. The complete variable domain, with remaining parts taken from reference TRBV9 and TRBJ1-1, reads DSGVTQTPKHLITATGQRVTLRCSPRSGDLSVYWYQQSLDQGLQFLIQYYNGEERAKGNILERFSAQQFPDLHSELNLSSLELGDSALYFCASSVGTGNKHSEAFFGQGTRLTVV.